This T cell receptor (beta chain) was sequenced during a study of blood T cell repertoires in COVID-19. The trim removed 8 bases at V and 4 bases at J, leaving 6 bases unmatched. Germline V gene data show CDR1 as MDHEN and CDR2 as SYDVKM. The CDR3 totals 16 residues. This clone was counted only a few times. Per the original methods: Amplification with reference gene primers provided the estimates of nucleated cell counts. Here immunoSEQ multiplex PCR was the method, and the copy in TCRdb shows in-frame clones only, minus some. Clone size and the V and J calls come from that table; the DNA yielded D and trimming. The data show 150,000 to 200,000 clones, nearly 80% seen once.

The chain links TRBV28 to TRBJ2-6; 12 bases fit TRBD1. The TCR sequence derives from a woman between 65 and 79 years old with acute or convalescent COVID-19. The sample consisted of peripheral blood. CDR3 bases: TGTGCCAGCCTGGGACAGGGGGCGCAGGGGGCCAACGTCCTGACTTTC. This codes for CASLGQGAQGANVLTF.